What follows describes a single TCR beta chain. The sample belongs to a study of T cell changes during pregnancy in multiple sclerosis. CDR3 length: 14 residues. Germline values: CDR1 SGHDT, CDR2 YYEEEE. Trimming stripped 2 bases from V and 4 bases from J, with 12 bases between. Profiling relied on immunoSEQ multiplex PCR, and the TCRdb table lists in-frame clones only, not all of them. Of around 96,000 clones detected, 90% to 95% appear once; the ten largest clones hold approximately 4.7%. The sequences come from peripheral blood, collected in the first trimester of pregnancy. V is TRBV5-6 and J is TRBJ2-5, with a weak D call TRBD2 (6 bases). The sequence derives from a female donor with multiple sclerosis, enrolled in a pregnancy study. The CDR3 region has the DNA TGTGCCAGCAGCTTTGGGGGAGGCGGAGAGACCCAGTACTTC. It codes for CASSFGGGGETQYF.